Here is one TCR beta chain with its context. This clone appeared many times. No antigen is known for it. The read terminates 3 residues ahead of where the CDR3 ends, so the germline J gene completes it. The data were taken from a study of T cell clonality in common variable immunodeficiency (dated by TCRdb to between 2014 and 2016). The germline ends are 7 bases apart after V is trimmed by 3 bases and J by 1 base. Taken from the germline V gene (reference sequence), the CDR1 and CDR2 loops are LNHDA and SQIVND. The CDR3 runs 13 amino acids, cysteine and phenylalanine included. The 30 bases shown cover part of the CDR3, and their frame starts at base 1. Most CVID patients and most healthy controls were of Caucasian heritage. Heparinized peripheral whole blood samples of roughly 5 to 9 ml were obtained from each donor. Genomic DNA from adults with common variable immune deficiency (CVID) and from healthy adult controls was the source for sequencing TCRbeta CDR3 repertoires. The control group was made up of about 22 healthy adult volunteers (around 10 male and roughly twelve female) whose ages ranged from roughly 23 to 70 years, with a mean age of approximately 35. To isolate peripheral blood mononuclear cells, diluted blood was subjected to density centrifugation over Hypaque 1077 or Ficoll-Paque. Genomic DNA was obtained from unsorted mononuclear cells using either Qiagen column purification or a centrifugation-based method.

CVID samples and control samples contributed equivalent amounts of genomic DNA as sequencing input. For every sample, a 60 bp segment covering the rearranged TCRbeta CDR3 region was amplified and then sequenced. The immunoSEQ assay, a bias-corrected multiplex PCR combined with high-throughput sequencing, was used to amplify TCRbeta. The paper's processing steps were these. Every unique nucleotide sequence counted as a clone and was annotated with V, D and J genes, copy number and frequency. Sequences were labeled productive if in frame, and non-productive if out of frame or containing stop codons. As previously described, clonality was computed from Shannon's entropy. The predicted amino acid sequences of productive clones were used to derive mean CDR3 Kyte-Doolittle hydropathy. Scaled V gene usage was hierarchically clustered using Manhattan distance and complete linkage with the R hclust function. Sharing of clones by CDR3 amino acid sequence was evaluated through resampling of 12 repertoires per group over 100 rounds. Repertoires were searched for 65 to 75 published EBV-specific and 245 published CMV-specific TCRbeta sequences. A couple of CVID samples yielding fewer than 10,000 sequences were excluded from analysis, leaving approximately 46 CVID repertoires. Sourced from immuneACCESS, this table was stored by TCRdb with only in-frame sequences that have V and J called. A share of the clones is absent; for the studies checked, an unresolved V gene accounts for under half, and the remainder has no known explanation. Clone size and V and J calls were adopted from that table, with D and trimming inferred from the DNA. The table gives some 38,000 clones for this sample, with none occurring only once. Roughly 3% of the sample goes to the ten largest clones.

On the study overall, not on this receptor specifically: Correlations of repertoire features with clinical complications were constrained by heterogeneity among patients within the CVID cohort. Even though DNA input was equal, the average per sample came to some 82,000 unique sequences for controls compared with some 29,000 for CVID samples. Fewer deletions and N-nucleotide insertions were reportedly observed in CVID TCRbeta sequences, and highly modified clones with 13 or more V deletions were reportedly absent from CVID TCRbeta sequences. CVID subjects shared fewer TCRbeta clones with each other than healthy controls did (p < 0.0001). Increased TCRbeta clonality was found in CVID subjects compared with healthy controls (t-test p = 0.018), with the increase being most characteristic of about a third of subjects. The authors noted that sequencing repertoires of T cell subpopulations would be needed to clarify what caused the increased clonality in CVID.

The chain links TRBV19 with TRBJ2-7; 5 matching bases give a weak D call of TRBD2. The sequencing input was peripheral blood mononuclear cells. This TCR came from a person between 18 and 69 years old in good health. The DNA read from the CDR3 is TGTGCCAGTAGTATCGGCGGGTCCTACGAG. This gives the protein CASSIGGSYE. The whole CDR3 sequence is CASSIGGSYEQYF.